Listed below are T cell receptor beta chains from one sample, sequenced in a study of Graves' ophthalmopathy and Graves' hyperthyroidism. A single record per CDR3 protein comes from TCRdb applying MiXCR to the multiplex PCR reads. The top ten clones hold roughly 3% of a sample with hundreds of thousands of distinct CDR3 sequences, about two fifths of them seen once. The sequenced sample consisted of peripheral blood. These receptors originate from an adult man with Graves' ophthalmopathy. The conserved cysteine and the conserved F or W are not part of the CDR3 here. Fields, in order: CDR3 length, V gene, CDR3 protein.

len: 12; v_gene: TRBV3-1; CDR3aa: ASSQVGRYSRAF
len: 11; v_gene: TRBV20-1; CDR3aa: SARQRNTGELF
len: 13; v_gene: TRBV15; CDR3aa: ATSRTSGDSNEQF
len: 16; v_gene: TRBV19; CDR3aa: ASSIPPGGRGFQETQY
len: 12; v_gene: TRBV29-1; CDR3aa: SVEDRAGANVLT
len: 13; v_gene: TRBV9; CDR3aa: ASSALAGGMGGYT
len: 12; v_gene: TRBV2; CDR3aa: ASTLRDSGETQY
len: 14; v_gene: TRBV9; CDR3aa: ASSPQVGLGNTEAF
len: 13; v_gene: TRBV12-3/TRBV12-4; CDR3aa: ASTQDRGLGTEAF
len: 12; v_gene: TRBV20-1; CDR3aa: SASIGTANYGYT
len: 17; v_gene: TRBV19; CDR3aa: ASSIGGPLYGSNLYEAF
len: 13; v_gene: TRBV11-2; CDR3aa: ASSFVGRSGNTIY
len: 13; v_gene: TRBV25-1; CDR3aa: ASRTDGNSGNTIY
len: 12; v_gene: TRBV19; CDR3aa: ASQGSTDTGELF
len: 10; v_gene: TRBV12-3/TRBV12-4; CDR3aa: ASSFRGNTIY
len: 13; v_gene: TRBV11-3; CDR3aa: ASSRGAGGGEKLF
len: 11; v_gene: TRBV5-1; CDR3aa: ASRWTGDYGYT
len: 12; v_gene: TRBV29-1; CDR3aa: SVRTGPDNSPLH
len: 14; v_gene: TRBV10-3; CDR3aa: AISEDRGSNNSPLH
len: 15; v_gene: TRBV7-6; CDR3aa: ASSRDPYTGNQETQY
len: 12; v_gene: TRBV20-1; CDR3aa: SARLSSISYEQY
len: 14; v_gene: TRBV12-3/TRBV12-4; CDR3aa: ASSRRVAGVTGELF
len: 12; v_gene: TRBV7-2; CDR3aa: ASSRDRDYTEAF
len: 13; v_gene: TRBV7-2; CDR3aa: ASSAWTGGTGEQY
len: 13; v_gene: TRBV5-4; CDR3aa: ASSLYRRDNSPLH
len: 12; v_gene: TRBV19; CDR3aa: ASRPTGVGETQY
len: 11; v_gene: TRBV29-1; CDR3aa: SVEAGGKGGYT
len: 13; v_gene: TRBV10-3; CDR3aa: AISSPGQGNSPLH
len: 11; v_gene: TRBV10-3; CDR3aa: AISETGNQPQH
len: 11; v_gene: TRBV29-1; CDR3aa: SSGSGLSGGYT
len: 12; v_gene: TRBV10-3; CDR3aa: ASSAQGGNQPQH
len: 11; v_gene: TRBV7-9; CDR3aa: ASSSVTNYGYT
len: 13; v_gene: TRBV10-3; CDR3aa: AIRSGTSNTGELF
len: 14; v_gene: TRBV25-1; CDR3aa: ASSEDGLVAYNEQF
len: 15; v_gene: TRBV5-8; CDR3aa: ASSDGTASSYNSPLH
len: 12; v_gene: TRBV27; CDR3aa: ASSSGPRAVEQY
len: 10; v_gene: TRBV9; CDR3aa: ASSQGAAALH
len: 10; v_gene: TRBV25-1; CDR3aa: AGTGGGSPLH
len: 12; v_gene: TRBV7-9; CDR3aa: ASRQGRSTGELF
len: 11; v_gene: TRBV5-1; CDR3aa: ASRVRVRAEAF
len: 17; v_gene: TRBV11-1; CDR3aa: ASSQPYLAEDANTGELF
len: 13; v_gene: TRBV6-5; CDR3aa: ASSRTNGHQETQY
len: 14; v_gene: TRBV15; CDR3aa: ATRPGFSSGANVLT
len: 10; v_gene: TRBV12-3/TRBV12-4; CDR3aa: ASRWAGETQY
len: 14; v_gene: TRBV6-6; CDR3aa: ASSLQQGRGNQPQH
len: 15; v_gene: TRBV7-2; CDR3aa: ASSPQRGLEFFYEQY
len: 12; v_gene: TRBV5-8; CDR3aa: ASSLLGSDQPQH
len: 12; v_gene: TRBV6-5; CDR3aa: ASSQGHRQETQY
len: 10; v_gene: TRBV20-1; CDR3aa: SALGGDYGYT
len: 12; v_gene: TRBV20-1; CDR3aa: SASVSGSSYEQY
len: 12; v_gene: TRBV5-1; CDR3aa: ASSLGQENSPLH
len: 11; v_gene: TRBV20-1; CDR3aa: SARRLASETQY
len: 14; v_gene: TRBV11-2; CDR3aa: ASSVVGQGDSYEQY
len: 13; v_gene: TRBV15; CDR3aa: ATSTQQGENTEAF
len: 13; v_gene: TRBV19; CDR3aa: ASSADRAYWDGYT